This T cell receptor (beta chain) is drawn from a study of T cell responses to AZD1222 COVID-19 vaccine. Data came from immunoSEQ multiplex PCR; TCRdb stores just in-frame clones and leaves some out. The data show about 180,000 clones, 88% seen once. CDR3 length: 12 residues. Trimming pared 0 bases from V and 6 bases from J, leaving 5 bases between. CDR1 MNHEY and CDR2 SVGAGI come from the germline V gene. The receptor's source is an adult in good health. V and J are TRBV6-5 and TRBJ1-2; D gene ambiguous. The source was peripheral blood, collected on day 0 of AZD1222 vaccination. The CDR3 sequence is CASSYSGNGYTF. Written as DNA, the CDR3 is TGTGCCAGCAGTTACTCTGGGAATGGCTACACCTTC.